The text below deals with one T cell receptor beta chain. These data originate in a study of shared clonotypes between healthy human individuals. The CDR3 runs 15 residues. Looked up from germline, CDR1 is MNHNY and CDR2 is SVGAGI (reference sequence). V shed 4 bases and J 5 bases; nucleotides not matched to a gene: 5. Here immunoSEQ multiplex PCR was the method, and the copy in TCRdb shows in-frame clones only, minus some. In the table there are about a million clones, approximately 76% of which are singletons. Input material: memory CD4+ T cells sorted from blood. This sample's subset: CD45RA-negative fraction. This chain uses TRBV6-6 with TRBJ2-2; TRBD1 agrees at 9 bases. The source of this sequence is a man between 18 and 35 years old in good health. CDR3 in amino acids: CASSFPGQGTGELFF. The DNA for the CDR3 is TGTGCCAGCAGTTTCCCGGGACAGGGAACCGGGGAGCTGTTTTTT.